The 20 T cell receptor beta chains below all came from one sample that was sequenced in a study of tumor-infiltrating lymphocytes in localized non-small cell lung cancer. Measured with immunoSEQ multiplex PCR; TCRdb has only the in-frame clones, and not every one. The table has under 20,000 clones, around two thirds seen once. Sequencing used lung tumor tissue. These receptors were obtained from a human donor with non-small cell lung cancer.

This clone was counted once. CDR3 region: CACSLDWSYNEQFF. The CDR3, as DNA: TGTGCCTGTTCCCTGGATTGGTCCTACAATGAGCAGTTCTTC. The chain links TRBV6-1 to TRBJ2-1, with D uncertain. Trimming pared 11 bases from V and 1 base from J, leaving 15 bases between. Germline CDR1 reads MNHNS; CDR2 reads SASEGT. This CDR3 comprises 14 residues.

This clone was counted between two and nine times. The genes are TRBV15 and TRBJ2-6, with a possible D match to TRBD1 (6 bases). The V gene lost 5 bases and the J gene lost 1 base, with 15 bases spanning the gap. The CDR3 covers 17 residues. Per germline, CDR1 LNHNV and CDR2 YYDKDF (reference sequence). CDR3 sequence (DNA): TGTGCCACCAGCCTCAGGGGTGCCTTTTCTGGGGCCAACGTCCTGACTTTC. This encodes CATSLRGAFSGANVLTF.

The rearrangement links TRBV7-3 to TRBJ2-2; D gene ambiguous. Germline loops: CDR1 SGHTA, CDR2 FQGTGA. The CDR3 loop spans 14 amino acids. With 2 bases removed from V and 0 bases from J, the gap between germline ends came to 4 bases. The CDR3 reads CASSLFANTGELFF. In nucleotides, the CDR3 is TGTGCCAGCAGCTTATTCGCGAACACCGGGGAGCTGTTTTTT. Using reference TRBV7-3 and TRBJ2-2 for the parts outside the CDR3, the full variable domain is GAGVSQTPSNKVTEKGKYVELRCDPISGHTALYWYRQSLGQGPEFLIYFQGTGAADDSGLPNDRFFAVRPEGSVSTLKIQRTERGDSAVYLCASSLFANTGELFFGEGSRLTVL.

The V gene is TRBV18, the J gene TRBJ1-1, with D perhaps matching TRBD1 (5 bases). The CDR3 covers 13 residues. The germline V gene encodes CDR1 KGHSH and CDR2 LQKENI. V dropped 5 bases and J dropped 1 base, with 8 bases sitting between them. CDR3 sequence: CASSTTGNTEAFF. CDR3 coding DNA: TGTGCCAGCTCAACTACAGGGAACACTGAAGCTTTCTTT.

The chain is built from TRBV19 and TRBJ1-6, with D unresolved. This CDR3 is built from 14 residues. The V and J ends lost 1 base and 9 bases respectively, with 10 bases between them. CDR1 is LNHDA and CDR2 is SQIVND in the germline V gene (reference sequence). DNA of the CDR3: TGTGCCAGTAGTATAGTGGGTGTAGGTTCACCCCTCCACTTT. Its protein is CASSIVGVGSPLHF.

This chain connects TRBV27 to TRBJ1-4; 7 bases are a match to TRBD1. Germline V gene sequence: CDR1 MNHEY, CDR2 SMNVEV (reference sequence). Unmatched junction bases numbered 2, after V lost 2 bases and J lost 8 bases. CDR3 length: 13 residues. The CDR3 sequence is CASSLKGAEKLFF. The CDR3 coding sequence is TGTGCCAGCAGTTTAAAGGGGGCGGAAAAACTGTTTTTT. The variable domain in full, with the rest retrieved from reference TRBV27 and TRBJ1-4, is EAQVTQNPRYLITVTGKKLTVTCSQNMNHEYMSWYRQDPGLGLRQIYYSMNVEVTDKGDVPEGYKVSRKEKRNFPLILESPSPNQTSLYFCASSLKGAEKLFFGSGTQLSVL.

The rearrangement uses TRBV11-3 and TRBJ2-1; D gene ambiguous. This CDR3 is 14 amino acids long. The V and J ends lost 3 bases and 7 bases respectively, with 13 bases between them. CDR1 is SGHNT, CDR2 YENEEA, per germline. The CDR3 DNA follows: TGTGCCAGCAGCTTGAGGCTGACTTCAAATGAGCAGTTCTTC. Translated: CASSLRLTSNEQFF.

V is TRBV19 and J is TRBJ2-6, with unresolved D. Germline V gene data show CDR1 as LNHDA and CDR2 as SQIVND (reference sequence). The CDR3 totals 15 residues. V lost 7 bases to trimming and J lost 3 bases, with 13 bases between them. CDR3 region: CASIAGPFGANVLTF. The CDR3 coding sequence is TGTGCCAGTATTGCAGGCCCTTTTGGGGCCAACGTCCTGACTTTC.

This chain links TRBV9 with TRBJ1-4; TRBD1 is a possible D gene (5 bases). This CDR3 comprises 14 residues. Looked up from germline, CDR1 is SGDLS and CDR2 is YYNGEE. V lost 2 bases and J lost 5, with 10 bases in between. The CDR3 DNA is TGTGCCAGCAGCGTTACAGGCGGAAATGAAAAACTGTTTTTT. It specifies CASSVTGGNEKLFF.

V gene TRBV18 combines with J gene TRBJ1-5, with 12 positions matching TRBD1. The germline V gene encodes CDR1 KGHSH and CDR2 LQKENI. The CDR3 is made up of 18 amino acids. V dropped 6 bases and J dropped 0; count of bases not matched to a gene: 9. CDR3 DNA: TGTGCCAGCTCGCAGGGACAGGGGGCGGAAGTTAGCAATCAGCCCCAGCATTTT. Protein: CASSQGQGAEVSNQPQHF.

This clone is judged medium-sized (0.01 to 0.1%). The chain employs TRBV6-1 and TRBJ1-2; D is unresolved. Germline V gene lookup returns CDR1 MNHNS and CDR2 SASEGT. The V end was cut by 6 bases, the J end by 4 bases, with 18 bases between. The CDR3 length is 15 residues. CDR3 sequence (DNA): TGTGCCAGCAGGCCCGGCGGGAACTCTTTCTATGGCTACACCTTC. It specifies CASRPGGNSFYGYTF.

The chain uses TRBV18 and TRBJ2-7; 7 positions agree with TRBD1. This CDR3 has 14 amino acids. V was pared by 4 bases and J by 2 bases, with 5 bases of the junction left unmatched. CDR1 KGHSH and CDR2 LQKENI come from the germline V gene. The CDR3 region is CASSQGAQTYEQYF. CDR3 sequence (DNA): TGTGCCAGCTCACAGGGGGCCCAGACCTACGAGCAGTACTTC.

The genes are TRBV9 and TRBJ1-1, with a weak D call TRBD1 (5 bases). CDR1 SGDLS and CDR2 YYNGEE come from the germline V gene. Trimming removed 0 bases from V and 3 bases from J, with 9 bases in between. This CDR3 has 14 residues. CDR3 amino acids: CASSVAGRDTEAFF. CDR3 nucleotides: TGTGCCAGCAGCGTAGCAGGGAGGGACACTGAAGCTTTCTTT.

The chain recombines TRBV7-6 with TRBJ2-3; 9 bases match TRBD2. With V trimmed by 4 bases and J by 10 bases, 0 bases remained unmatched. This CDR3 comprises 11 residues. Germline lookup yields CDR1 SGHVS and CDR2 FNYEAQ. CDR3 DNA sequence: TGTGCCAGCAGCTCTAGCGGGGCGCAGTATTTT. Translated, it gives CASSSSGAQYF.

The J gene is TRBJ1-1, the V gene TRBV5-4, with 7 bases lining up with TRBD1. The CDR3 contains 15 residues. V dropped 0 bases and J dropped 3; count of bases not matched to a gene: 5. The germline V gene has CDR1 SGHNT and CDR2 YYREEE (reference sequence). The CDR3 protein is CASSLGGGRDTEAFF. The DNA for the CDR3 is TGTGCCAGCAGCTTGGGAGGGGGCCGGGACACTGAAGCTTTCTTT.

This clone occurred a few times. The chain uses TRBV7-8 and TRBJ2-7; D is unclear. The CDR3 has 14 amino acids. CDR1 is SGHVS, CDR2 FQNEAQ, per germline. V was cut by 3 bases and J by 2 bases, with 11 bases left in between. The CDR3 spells CASSLRLAPYEQYF. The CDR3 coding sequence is TGTGCCAGCAGCTTGAGGTTAGCTCCCTACGAGCAGTACTTC.

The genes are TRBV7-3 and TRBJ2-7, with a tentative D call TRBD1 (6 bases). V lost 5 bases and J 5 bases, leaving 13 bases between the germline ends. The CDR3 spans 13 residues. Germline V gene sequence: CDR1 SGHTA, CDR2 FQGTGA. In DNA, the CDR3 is TGTGCCAGCAGCGTAAACAGGGACAACGAGCAGTACTTC. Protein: CASSVNRDNEQYF. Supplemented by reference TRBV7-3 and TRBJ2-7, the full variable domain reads GAGVSQTPSNKVTEKGKYVELRCDPISGHTALYWYRQSLGQGPEFLIYFQGTGAADDSGLPNDRFFAVRPEGSVSTLKIQRTERGDSAVYLCASSVNRDNEQYFGPGTRLTVT.

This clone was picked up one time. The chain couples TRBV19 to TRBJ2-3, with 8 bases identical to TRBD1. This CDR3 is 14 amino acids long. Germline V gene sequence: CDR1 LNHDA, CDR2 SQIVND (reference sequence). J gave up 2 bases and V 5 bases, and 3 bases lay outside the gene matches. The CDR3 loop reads CASSQTGVTDTQYF. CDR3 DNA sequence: TGTGCCAGTAGTCAGACAGGGGTCACAGATACGCAGTATTTT.

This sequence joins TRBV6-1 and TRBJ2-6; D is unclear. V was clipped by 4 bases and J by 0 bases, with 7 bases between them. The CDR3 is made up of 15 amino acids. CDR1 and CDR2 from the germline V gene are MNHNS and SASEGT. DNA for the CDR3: TGTGCCAGCAGTGTGTATCCCTCTGGGGCCAACGTCCTGACTTTC. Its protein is CASSVYPSGANVLTF.

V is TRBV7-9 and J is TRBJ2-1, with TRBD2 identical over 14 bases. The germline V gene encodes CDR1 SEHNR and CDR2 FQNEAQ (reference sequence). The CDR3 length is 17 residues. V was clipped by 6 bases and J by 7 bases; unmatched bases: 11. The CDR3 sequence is CASSSPGLAGVQNEQFF. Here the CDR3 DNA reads TGTGCCAGCAGTTCCCCGGGACTAGCGGGGGTCCAGAATGAGCAGTTCTTC. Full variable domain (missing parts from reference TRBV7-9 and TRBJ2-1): DTGVSQNPRHKITKRGQNVTFRCDPISEHNRLYWYRQTLGQGPEFLTYFQNEAQLEKSRLLSDRFSAERPKGSFSTLEIQRTEQGDSAMYLCASSSPGLAGVQNEQFFGPGTRLTVL.